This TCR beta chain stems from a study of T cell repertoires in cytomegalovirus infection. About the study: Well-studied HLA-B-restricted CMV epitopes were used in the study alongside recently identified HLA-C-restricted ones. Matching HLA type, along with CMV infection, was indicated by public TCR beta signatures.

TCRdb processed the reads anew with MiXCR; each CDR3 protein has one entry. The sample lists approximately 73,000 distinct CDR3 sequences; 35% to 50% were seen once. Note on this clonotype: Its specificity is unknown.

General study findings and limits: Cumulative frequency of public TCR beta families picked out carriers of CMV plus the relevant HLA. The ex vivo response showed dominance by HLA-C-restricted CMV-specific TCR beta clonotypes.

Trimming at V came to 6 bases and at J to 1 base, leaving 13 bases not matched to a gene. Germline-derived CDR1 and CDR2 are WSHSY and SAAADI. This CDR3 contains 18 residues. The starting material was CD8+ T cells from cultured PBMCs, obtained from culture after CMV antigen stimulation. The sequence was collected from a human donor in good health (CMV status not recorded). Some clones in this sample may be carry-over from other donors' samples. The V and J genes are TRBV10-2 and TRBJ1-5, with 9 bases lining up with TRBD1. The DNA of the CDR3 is TGCGCCAGCAGGGAGGACAGGGGAAATAGGATGAGCAATCAGCCCCAGCATTTT. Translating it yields CASREDRGNRMSNQPQHF.